Below are 31 T cell receptor beta chains sequenced from a single sample in a study of neurological immune-mediated disorders. TCRdb processed the 5' RACE reads anew with MiXCR; each CDR3 protein has one entry. The table lists 55,000 or so distinct CDR3 sequences, more than 3% of them singletons. The material sequenced was CD4+ T cells from blood. These receptor sequences come from a woman aged 40 to 50 with multiple sclerosis.

There are many counts of this clonotype. The chain employs TRBV5-1 and TRBJ2-3; 8 bases are shared with TRBD1. CDR1 SGHRS and CDR2 YFSETQ come from the germline V gene. The CDR3 sequence is 13 residues long. V shed 3 bases and J 4 bases; nucleotides not matched to a gene: 1. The CDR3 reads CASSSGQADTQYF. CDR3 bases: TGCGCCAGCAGCTCGGGACAGGCAGATACGCAGTATTTT.

This clonotype has a count of ten or more. This chain connects TRBV5-1 to TRBJ1-3, with no clear D. The germline V gene has CDR1 SGHRS and CDR2 YFSETQ. V was cut by 4 bases and J by 0 bases, with 14 bases left in between. CDR3 length: 16 amino acids. This chain's CDR3 is CASSPKTGISGNTIYF. Here the CDR3 DNA reads TGCGCCAGCAGCCCTAAGACGGGGATCTCTGGAAACACCATATATTTT.

This clonotype was seen ten or more times. The chain recombines TRBV6-2 or TRBV6-3 with TRBJ2-2; D possibly corresponds to TRBD2 (6 bases). CDR1 is MNHEY, CDR2 SVGEGT, per germline. Trimming pared 5 bases from V and 0 bases from J, leaving 16 bases between. CDR3 length equals 17 residues. CDR3 sequence reads: CASSGAEGTPNTGELFF. In DNA form, the CDR3 reads TGTGCCAGCAGTGGTGCGGAGGGGACCCCGAACACCGGGGAGCTGTTTTTT.

This clonotype was counted ten times or more. J is TRBJ2-1 and V is TRBV2, with 7 bases aligning to TRBD1. The length of the CDR3 is 14 residues. The germline CDR1 and CDR2 sequences are SNHLY and FYNNEI. The V segment lost 6 bases and the J segment 4 bases; nucleotides outside the gene matches: 6. The CDR3 nucleotides are TGTGCCAGCAGCCGGGACAGCCAATACAATGAGCAGTTCTTC. This gives the protein CASSRDSQYNEQFF.

There are many counts of this clonotype. The V call is TRBV20-1, the J call TRBJ1-1; D call uncertain. The CDR3 extends over 14 amino acids. The V end was cut by 1 base, the J end by 1 base, with 10 bases between. CDR1 DFQATT and CDR2 SNEGSKA come from the germline V gene (reference sequence). The CDR3 loop reads CSARVIGQNTEAFF. The CDR3 DNA is TGCAGTGCTAGAGTAATAGGGCAGAACACTGAAGCTTTCTTT.

CDR3 DNA sequence: TGTGCCATAACCCGACAGGGCCCCTATGGCTACACCTTC. Amino acids: CAITRQGPYGYTF. This chain links TRBV10-3 with TRBJ1-2, with 7 bases lining up with TRBD1. Germline lookup yields CDR1 ENHRY and CDR2 SYGVKD. This CDR3 spans 13 amino acids. V was clipped by 9 bases and J by 4 bases; unmatched bases: 8.

This clonotype was observed at least ten times. This sequence joins TRBV18 and TRBJ1-3, with a possible D match to TRBD1 (6 bases). In germline, CDR1 is KGHSH, CDR2 LQKENI. The CDR3 has 15 amino acids. V lost 0 bases, J lost 4 bases, and 10 bases lay in between. The CDR3 nucleotides are TGTGCCAGCTCACCACCCGGACAGCCGGGAAACACCATATATTTT. It specifies CASSPPGQPGNTIYF.

This clonotype came up many times. The V gene is TRBV5-1, the J gene TRBJ1-3; TRBD1 agrees at 7 bases. J lost 9 bases, V lost 4 bases, and 10 bases had no gene match. The CDR3 has 14 amino acids. Germline V lookup: CDR1 SGHRS, CDR2 YFSETQ. CDR3 protein: CASSSTGEEGTIYF. The CDR3 DNA reads TGCGCCAGCAGCAGTACAGGGGAGGAAGGCACCATATATTTT.

The V call is TRBV5-1, the J call TRBJ2-5, with 8 positions matching TRBD1. Trimming took 3 bases from V and 5 from J; bases not matched to a gene: 3. The CDR3 length is 13 residues. Germline V lookup: CDR1 SGHRS, CDR2 YFSETQ. The DNA for the CDR3 is TGCGCCAGCAGCTCGGACAGGGTGGAGACCCAGTACTTC. This sequence encodes CASSSDRVETQYF.

This clonotype has a count of ten or more. V and J are TRBV15 and TRBJ1-1; D is possibly TRBD1 (6 bases). V was pared by 3 bases and J by 3 bases, with 14 bases between. Germline CDR1 LNHNV, CDR2 YYDKDF (reference sequence). This CDR3 is 15 amino acids long. DNA of the CDR3: TGTGCCACCAGCAGGGACAGAATGTCCTACACTGAAGCTTTCTTT. As protein: CATSRDRMSYTEAFF. Full variable domain (remainder filled in from reference TRBV15 and TRBJ1-1): DAMVIQNPRYQVTQFGKPVTLSCSQTLNHNVMYWYQQKSSQAPKLLFHYYDKDFNNEADTPDNFQSRRPNTSFCFLDIRSPGLGDTAMYLCATSRDRMSYTEAFFGQGTRLTVV.

The table lists this clonotype with many counts. The chain carries TRBV5-1 and TRBJ2-1, with D perhaps TRBD2 (5 bases). This CDR3 has 13 residues. Germline values: CDR1 SGHRS, CDR2 YFSETQ. V lost 4 bases and J lost 0, with 5 bases in between. CDR3 DNA: TGCGCCAGCAGCGGGAGCTCCTACAATGAGCAGTTCTTC. Amino acids: CASSGSSYNEQFF.

This clonotype has ten or more counts. The chain links TRBV20-1 to TRBJ2-7; TRBD1 matches 10 bases. The V and J ends lost 6 bases and 1 base, in that order; junction bases with no gene match: 6. CDR1 is DFQATT and CDR2 is SNEGSKA in the germline V gene (reference sequence). The CDR3 runs 14 residues. The CDR3 DNA reads as TGCAGTGCCCAGGACAGGGGGTCGTCCTACGAGCAGTACTTC. Amino acid sequence: CSAQDRGSSYEQYF.

This clonotype showed up many times. This chain's CDR3 is CASSLTGGASPDTQYF. As DNA, the CDR3 is TGCGCCAGCAGCTTGACTGGGGGCGCCTCCCCAGATACGCAGTATTTT. J is TRBJ2-3 and V is TRBV5-1, with a weak D call TRBD1 (6 bases). V was clipped by 1 base and J by 4 bases, with 16 bases between them. Per the germline V gene, CDR1 is SGHRS and CDR2 is YFSETQ. The CDR3 has 16 amino acids.

This clonotype appeared many times. V usage is TRBV5-1 and J usage is TRBJ1-1; 7 bases line up with TRBD1. Germline CDR1 and CDR2: SGHRS and YFSETQ. V was pared by 4 bases and J by 4 bases, with 7 bases of the junction left unmatched. This CDR3 contains 14 residues. In DNA, the CDR3 is TGCGCCAGCAGCCAACCTTCAGGGGGCACTGAAGCTTTCTTT. Its translation is CASSQPSGGTEAFF. Based on the CDR3 plus reference TRBV5-1 and TRBJ1-1, the full variable domain is KAGVTQTPRYLIKTRGQQVTLSCSPISGHRSVSWYQQTPGQGLQFLFEYFSETQRNKGNFPGRFSGRQFSNSRSEMNVSTLELGDSALYLCASSQPSGGTEAFFGQGTRLTVV.

In this sample, this clonotype turned up many times. The V call is TRBV20-1, the J call TRBJ1-2; possibly TRBD1 for D (6 bases). The CDR3 is 15 residues long. The V end lost 8 bases, the J end lost 0 bases, and 19 bases lay between the germline ends. From germline, CDR1 is DFQATT and CDR2 SNEGSKA (reference sequence). This chain's CDR3 is CSTVTGTTTNYGYTF. CDR3 sequence (DNA): TGCAGTACTGTAACCGGGACAACCACTAACTATGGCTACACCTTC.

The chain uses TRBV6-6 and TRBJ1-3, with D maybe TRBD1 (5 bases). With 8 bases removed from V and 7 bases from J, the gap between germline ends came to 12 bases. Germline CDR1 MNHNY, CDR2 SVGAGI (reference sequence). The length of the CDR3 is 12 residues. The CDR3 DNA is TGTGCCAGCGTTAGGGACGCGAACACCATATATTTT. Its translation: CASVRDANTIYF.

This clonotype was recorded at least ten times. The rearrangement uses TRBV4-1 and TRBJ1-2; TRBD1 matches 7 bases. Germline CDR1 reads MGHRA; CDR2 reads YSYEKL. The CDR3 sequence is 17 residues long. Losses at the gene ends were 4 bases for V and 6 bases for J; bases not matched to a gene: 17. CDR3 residues: CASSRMPVRGQRDGYTF. The CDR3, as DNA: TGCGCCAGCAGCCGAATGCCAGTGAGGGGGCAAAGGGATGGCTACACCTTC.

This clonotype was seen at least ten times. The CDR3 coding sequence is TGCGCCAGCAGCTTGGCCGGACAGGGGGCGTCTGGCTACACCTTC. Protein sequence: CASSLAGQGASGYTF. The V gene is TRBV5-1, the J gene TRBJ1-2, with 11 bases matching TRBD1. The CDR3 contains 15 residues. Germline assignment: CDR1 SGHRS and CDR2 YFSETQ. With V trimmed by 0 bases and J by 7 bases, 5 bases remained unmatched.

There are many counts of this clonotype. The chain uses TRBV5-1 and TRBJ2-5; D gene unclear. Germline assignment: CDR1 SGHRS and CDR2 YFSETQ. The CDR3 runs 12 residues. V was cut by 0 bases and J by 5 bases, with 5 bases left in between. The CDR3 loop is CASSLDLETQYF. CDR3 bases: TGCGCCAGCAGCTTGGACCTGGAGACCCAGTACTTC.

Many counts were recorded for this clonotype. This rearrangement joins TRBV29-1 to TRBJ2-7; possibly TRBD1 for D (6 bases). The CDR3 contains 13 residues. V lost 0 bases and J 3 bases, leaving 9 bases between the germline ends. Germline CDR1 is SQVTM and CDR2 is ANQGSEA. The chain's CDR3 is CSVEDGRGYEQYF. The CDR3 nucleotides are TGCAGCGTTGAAGATGGCAGGGGCTACGAGCAGTACTTC.

This clonotype was seen at least ten times. The J gene is TRBJ1-4, the V gene TRBV20-1; 8 nucleotides agree with TRBD1. With V trimmed by 2 bases and J by 5 bases, 7 bases remained unmatched. CDR3 length: 15 amino acids. Germline V gene data show CDR1 as DFQATT and CDR2 as SNEGSKA (reference sequence). As DNA, the CDR3 is TGCAGTGCTAGACCCCACCGGGACAGGAATGAAAAACTGTTTTTT. Encoded protein: CSARPHRDRNEKLFF.

This clonotype showed up many times. The chain links TRBV20-1 to TRBJ1-1; weak D call: TRBD1 (6 bases). V was clipped by 6 bases and J by 5 bases, with 13 bases between them. There are 12 residues in the CDR3. In germline, CDR1 is DFQATT, CDR2 SNEGSKA (reference sequence). In nucleotides, the CDR3 is TGCAGTGCCGCGCCAGGGGAAACTGAAGCTTTCTTT. Protein sequence: CSAAPGETEAFF.

This clonotype has a count of ten or more. V is TRBV3-1 and J is TRBJ1-1; D is uncertain. Trimming removed 2 bases from V and 3 bases from J, with 10 bases in between. The CDR3 has 14 amino acids. Germline V gene sequence: CDR1 LGHDT, CDR2 YNNKEL (reference sequence). The CDR3 is CASSQMVADTEAFF. CDR3 nucleotide sequence: TGTGCCAGCAGCCAAATGGTGGCGGACACTGAAGCTTTCTTT.

This clonotype has a count of ten or more. This rearrangement joins TRBV20-1 to TRBJ2-3; D gene ambiguous. This CDR3 has 14 amino acids. V was trimmed by 0 bases and J by 0 bases, leaving 7 bases between them. Germline-derived CDR1 and CDR2 are DFQATT and SNEGSKA (reference sequence). In DNA form, the CDR3 reads TGCAGTGCTAGAGACAGGCAGAGCACAGATACGCAGTATTTT. Protein: CSARDRQSTDTQYF.

This clonotype was observed at least ten times. CDR3 residues: CASSLRRSGETQYF. The CDR3 DNA sequence: TGCGCCAGCAGCTTGAGGCGGTCGGGGGAGACCCAGTACTTC. The V call is TRBV5-1, the J call TRBJ2-5; TRBD2 is a possible D gene (5 bases). This CDR3 is 14 amino acids long. CDR1 and CDR2 from the germline V gene are SGHRS and YFSETQ. Trimming removed 1 base from V and 5 bases from J, with 12 bases in between.

This clonotype was recorded at least ten times. The V gene is TRBV11-3, the J gene TRBJ2-3; D ambiguous. Germline loops: CDR1 SGHNT, CDR2 YENEEA. V was pared by 2 bases and J by 4 bases, with 7 bases between. This CDR3 has 13 amino acids. DNA for the CDR3: TGTGCCAGCAGCTTAACCTGGGCAGATACGCAGTATTTT. Protein: CASSLTWADTQYF.

The table lists this clonotype with many counts. The rearrangement links TRBV5-1 to TRBJ1-2; D may be TRBD1 (5 bases). The CDR3 covers 14 residues. Trimming left V 3 bases short and J 2 bases short, with 11 bases between. From germline, CDR1 is SGHRS and CDR2 YFSETQ. The CDR3 bases are TGCGCCAGCAGCTCCGGGGCTGGGAACTATGGCTACACCTTC. Encoded protein: CASSSGAGNYGYTF.

At least ten counts were recorded for this clonotype. This chain connects TRBV10-3 to TRBJ1-2; no definite D call. This CDR3 has 11 amino acids. V was clipped by 4 bases and J by 5 bases, with 5 bases between them. The germline gives CDR1 ENHRY, CDR2 SYGVKD. The DNA of the CDR3 is TGTGCCATCAGTGGTGGATATGGCTACACCTTC. Residues: CAISGGYGYTF.

This clonotype has at least ten counts. This chain connects TRBV5-1 to TRBJ2-4; 8 positions agree with TRBD1. V dropped 0 bases and J dropped 7; count of bases not matched to a gene: 3. CDR3 length: 14 residues. CDR1 is SGHRS, CDR2 YFSETQ, per germline. The CDR3 loop reads CASSLDAGGNIQYF. Written as DNA, the CDR3 is TGCGCCAGCAGCTTGGACGCAGGGGGCAACATTCAGTACTTC. Based on the CDR3 plus reference TRBV5-1 and TRBJ2-4, the full variable domain is KAGVTQTPRYLIKTRGQQVTLSCSPISGHRSVSWYQQTPGQGLQFLFEYFSETQRNKGNFPGRFSGRQFSNSRSEMNVSTLELGDSALYLCASSLDAGGNIQYFGAGTRLSVL.

This clonotype was picked up many times. The genes are TRBV5-1 and TRBJ2-3; D might be TRBD1 or TRBD2, each matching 5 bases. The germline V gene has CDR1 SGHRS and CDR2 YFSETQ. The V gene lost 5 bases and the J gene lost 2 bases, with 18 bases spanning the gap. The CDR3 is 16 amino acids. In DNA, the CDR3 is TGCGCCAGCAGAATAGACACAGGCGGGCCCACAGATACGCAGTATTTT. It encodes CASRIDTGGPTDTQYF.

This clonotype has ten or more counts. The chain is built from TRBV12-3 or TRBV12-4 and TRBJ2-6; D unresolved. This CDR3 region has 14 residues. The ends were cut back, 5 bases at V and 0 bases at J, with 5 bases in the middle. CDR3 sequence reads: CASSQSSGANVLTF. In nucleotides, the CDR3 is TGTGCCAGCAGTCAGAGCTCTGGGGCCAACGTCCTGACTTTC.